The rows below give T cell receptor beta chains drawn from one sample of a study of identical twins. TCRdb reanalysed the 5' RACE reads using MiXCR and keeps one entry per CDR3 protein. Here the sample spans approximately 500,000 distinct CDR3 sequences, around 24% being singletons. A further study also used this sample, focusing on T cells expressing NK-cell markers.

Sequencing input: CD4+ T cells sorted from blood. These receptor sequences come from a woman between 18 and 29 years old in good health. Both conserved end residues are trimmed from each CDR3. The order of the fields is clone size, J gene, V gene, CDR3 protein. Rows give clone size only sometimes, using once, few, many, or a class for an expanded clone.

>NA|TRBJ2-5|TRBV19
ASSRGGTRKETQY
>NA|TRBJ2-1|TRBV19
ASSIRLVDEQF
>NA|TRBJ2-1|TRBV11-2
ASSSKRLGALQF
>NA|TRBJ2-7|TRBV10-3
AITPRAGQYEQY
>NA|TRBJ2-1|TRBV20-1
SARDTSARGNEQF
>once|TRBJ2-7|TRBV10-3
AISELGTYEQY
>few|TRBJ2-3|TRBV20-1
SARDKTDTQY
>many|TRBJ2-1|TRBV20-1
SAGGGTGINEQF
>NA|TRBJ2-5|TRBV20-1
SARDRGGGESQY
>NA|TRBJ2-3|TRBV11-2
ASSPSYVGPDTQY
>NA|TRBJ2-7|TRBV5-5
ASSFRRQGISYEQY
>few|TRBJ2-7|TRBV3-1
ASRNRGLTEQY
>NA|TRBJ2-1|TRBV18
ASSPLARGPHLTYNEQF
>NA|TRBJ1-5|TRBV12-3/TRBV12-4
ASSSNTNQPQH
>NA|TRBJ2-6|TRBV29-1
SAVALDILSGANVLT
>NA|TRBJ2-5|TRBV4-3
ASSQDRWGGETQY
>NA|TRBJ2-7|TRBV3-1
ASSSPRHYEQY
>NA|TRBJ1-2|TRBV11-2
ASSSRDRAAKFYGYT
>NA|TRBJ2-3|TRBV5-1
ASRGLAGVGTQY
>NA|TRBJ2-3|TRBV12-3/TRBV12-4
ASSSHTSGRTDTQY
>few|TRBJ2-1|TRBV9
ASSVVPSGRYNEQF
>few|TRBJ2-1|TRBV20-1
SARGIHAYNEQF
>NA|TRBJ2-3|TRBV5-1
ASSSVHDTQY
>few|TRBJ1-2|TRBV27
ASSPSRFAYGYT
>few|TRBJ2-7|TRBV6-6
ASEREVGYEQY
>NA|TRBJ2-3|TRBV3-1
ASSPQRGGGTTDTQY
>NA|TRBJ2-3|TRBV5-1
ASSLDHTDTQY
>NA|TRBJ1-4|TRBV20-1
SASVGLELF
>NA|TRBJ2-1|TRBV20-1
SARDRAEPSNEQF
>NA|TRBJ1-2|TRBV6-1
ASSGLGTGGYT
>many|TRBJ2-5|TRBV5-1
ASSLGPGAETQY
>NA|TRBJ2-7|TRBV12-3/TRBV12-4
ASSPGQGMSYEQY
>few|TRBJ2-3|TRBV15
ATSPARRSDTQY
>NA|TRBJ2-1|TRBV12-3/TRBV12-4
ASRHRDSYNEQF
>few|TRBJ2-1|TRBV29-1
SGEGGDEQF
>NA|TRBJ1-1|TRBV29-1
SVDREAF
>NA|TRBJ1-4|TRBV12-3/TRBV12-4
ASSLGDYLGEKLF
>NA|TRBJ2-2|TRBV29-1
SVDSPRTGELF
>few|TRBJ1-5|TRBV29-1
SAGQGANQPQH
>few|TRBJ2-3|TRBV5-1
ASSLPQGRTDTQY
>few|TRBJ2-7|TRBV10-3
AISESDFRDSEANYEQY
>few|TRBJ1-6|TRBV7-2
ASSLTQNNSPLH
>NA|TRBJ2-1|TRBV7-9
ASSLPARGLHNEQF
>NA|TRBJ1-3|TRBV9
ASSPPGSYSGNTIY
>few|TRBJ2-3|TRBV20-1
SARDRDPDTQY
>NA|TRBJ2-2|TRBV6-7
ASSLAGGLENTGELF
>NA|TRBJ2-7|TRBV5-7
ASSFDGTAISYEQY
>NA|TRBJ1-1|TRBV18
ASSPQGVPEAF
>NA|TRBJ2-3|TRBV5-1
ASSYDPNGGTDTQY
>NA|TRBJ1-1|TRBV2
ASTFRVTEAF
>once|TRBJ1-4|TRBV18
ASSPAGNEKLF
>few|TRBJ2-3|TRBV12-3/TRBV12-4
ASKSASTDTQY
>NA|TRBJ1-6|TRBV12-3/TRBV12-4
ASSFGQGRNSPLH
>few|TRBJ2-7|TRBV7-2
ASSLHRGHNEQY
>NA|TRBJ2-2|TRBV20-1
SATRENTGELF
>few|TRBJ2-1|TRBV5-4
ASSFGTSSYNEQF
>many|TRBJ1-1|TRBV6-1
ASSLTGRIEAF
>NA|TRBJ1-2|TRBV10-3
AISLERGAGQGTPYGYT
>NA|TRBJ1-1|TRBV9
ASSVVPGGGEAF